This TCR beta chain was recovered during a study of Ad26.COV2.S vaccination and SARS-CoV-2 variants. Study-wide points: Responses of spike-specific T cells (both CD8+ and CD4+) reportedly showed substantial breadth after vaccination. TCR breadth and depth analyses may have underestimated total T cell responses.

A remark on this clone: Antigen specificity is unknown.

Treatment given: 15 to 20 received Ad26.COV2.S at low or high dose, single or two shots; a few received placebo; per-sample allocation not given. On day 63 after the first injection, vaccine and placebo recipients gave samples. From germline, CDR1 is MNHNY and CDR2 SVGAGI (reference sequence). The CDR3 is 15 amino acids. Trimming removed 6 bases from V and 7 bases from J; junction bases left unmatched: 11. Sequencing was performed with immunoSEQ multiplex PCR; in TCRdb, only in-frame clones are kept and a portion is missing. The sample records about 440,000 clones, 80% to 95% being singletons. The clonotype originates from a person aged 18 to 59 who received the Ad26.COV2.S COVID-19 vaccine or a placebo. The specimen was peripheral blood, collected in a trial of Ad26.COV2.S vaccine versus placebo. The V gene is TRBV6-6, the J gene TRBJ1-1; 10 bases fit TRBD1. CDR3 bases: TGTGCCAGCAGATTGGGACAGGGGTACAGAGGTGAAGCTTTCTTT. It specifies CASRLGQGYRGEAFF.